The 13 T cell receptor beta chains presented below share a single source sample, sequenced in a study of blood T cell repertoires in COVID-19 (dated by TCRdb to between 2020 and 2021). The library was prepared using the immunoSEQ multiplex PCR assay. This immuneACCESS table, as held by TCRdb, lists in-frame sequences with V and J called but not all clones. Of the missing ones, under half trace to an unresolved V gene in checked studies; the others have no known cause. The sample records around 100,000 clones, roughly 90% of which are singletons. The top ten constitute about 4.8% of the sample. The source material was peripheral blood. Source of these receptors: a man between 60 and 75 years old with COVID-19, enrolled during active disease.

J is TRBJ2-1 and V is TRBV7-3, with 9 positions matching TRBD2. Germline CDR1 and CDR2: SGHTA and FQGTGA. This CDR3 has 16 residues. V trimming: 5 bases; J trimming: 8 bases; junction bases outside the gene matches: 13. CDR3 sequence: CASSPKGLAPDDEQFF. In DNA, the CDR3 is TGTGCCAGCAGCCCGAAGGGACTAGCCCCAGACGATGAGCAGTTCTTC.

The chain carries TRBV2 and TRBJ2-1, with D possibly being TRBD2 (5 bases). This CDR3 is built from 14 residues. Germline lookup yields CDR1 SNHLY and CDR2 FYNNEI. Trimming cost V 6 bases and J 2 bases, with 11 bases left between them. CDR3 nucleotides: TGTGCCAGCAGCGGGGATCCCCCCTACAATGAGCAGTTCTTC. Amino acid sequence: CASSGDPPYNEQFF.

This chain uses TRBV6-5 with TRBJ1-1, with TRBD1 matching over 9 bases. The germline CDR1 and CDR2 sequences are MNHEY and SVGAGI. This CDR3 spans 14 amino acids. Trimming removed 7 bases from V and 4 bases from J; junction bases left unmatched: 7. CDR3 in amino acids: CASTPGQGFTEAFF. CDR3 nucleotide sequence: TGTGCCAGCACCCCGGGACAGGGATTCACTGAAGCTTTCTTT.

The DNA for the CDR3 is TGTGCCAGCAGTACAGGGGGCGTAAGCACTGAAGCTTTCTTT. Encoded protein: CASSTGGVSTEAFF. This chain uses TRBV28 with TRBJ1-1, with TRBD1 identical over 9 bases. In germline, CDR1 is MDHEN, CDR2 SYDVKM. The CDR3 totals 14 residues. V lost 5 bases to trimming and J lost 4 bases; unmatched junction nucleotides: 5.

The chain joins TRBV7-9 to TRBJ1-4; D gene ambiguous. CDR3 size: 16 residues. V was cut by 4 bases and J by 2 bases, with 14 bases left in between. Germline-derived CDR1 and CDR2 are SEHNR and FQNEAQ (reference sequence). The CDR3 DNA reads as TGTGCCAGCAGCTCTCCTGTCGAAGCGACTAATGAAAAACTGTTTTTT. Amino acids: CASSSPVEATNEKLFF.

This rearrangement joins TRBV7-3 to TRBJ2-5; 14 positions match TRBD2. CDR1 is SGHTA, CDR2 FQGTGA, per germline. There are 17 residues in the CDR3. J lost 5 bases, V lost 5 bases, and 10 bases had no gene match. In nucleotides, the CDR3 is TGTGCCAGCAGCCCCGGGACTAGCGGGAGCTGGGAGGAGACCCAGTACTTC. It translates to CASSPGTSGSWEETQYF.

V and J are TRBV11-2 and TRBJ2-7, with 9 bases fitting TRBD1. The germline V gene encodes CDR1 SGHAT and CDR2 FQNNGV. The CDR3 length is 16 residues. The V segment lost 5 bases and the J segment 3 bases; nucleotides outside the gene matches: 11. In nucleotides, the CDR3 is TGTGCCAGCAGCCCACATTTGGGACAGGGAAACTACGAGCAGTACTTC. This gives the protein CASSPHLGQGNYEQYF. The variable domain in full, with the rest retrieved from reference TRBV11-2 and TRBJ2-7, is EAGVAQSPRYKIIEKRQSVAFWCNPISGHATLYWYQQILGQGPKLLIQFQNNGVVDDSQLPKDRFSAERLKGVDSTLKIQPAKLEDSAVYLCASSPHLGQGNYEQYFGPGTRLTVT.

V gene TRBV6-5 combines with J gene TRBJ1-4; 7 bases match TRBD1. Germline V gives CDR1 MNHEY, CDR2 SVGAGI. Losses at the gene ends were 2 bases for V and 7 bases for J; bases not matched to a gene: 4. CDR3 size: 14 residues. CDR3 sequence: CASSYRTGSEKLFF. For the CDR3, the DNA is TGTGCCAGCAGTTACCGGACAGGAAGTGAAAAACTGTTTTTT.

The rearrangement uses TRBV11-2 and TRBJ2-7; 8 nucleotides match TRBD2. The CDR3 contains 13 residues. J was trimmed by 5 bases and V by 3 bases; bases with no gene match: 3. Germline lookup yields CDR1 SGHAT and CDR2 FQNNGV. As DNA, the CDR3 is TGTGCCAGCAGCTTCCCAGCGGGAGACGAGCAGTACTTC. It encodes CASSFPAGDEQYF.

The rearrangement uses TRBV19 and TRBJ1-5; D unresolved. Trimming cost V 4 bases and J 0 bases, with 10 bases left between them. Germline V gene sequence: CDR1 LNHDA, CDR2 SQIVND (reference sequence). The CDR3 totals 15 residues. CDR3 DNA sequence: TGTGCCAGTAGTACCTATCGGAGTAGCAATCAGCCCCAGCATTTT. This encodes CASSTYRSSNQPQHF.

The sample holds one count of this clone. The chain links TRBV30 to TRBJ1-4, with D possibly TRBD1 on 5 matching bases. The germline gives CDR1 GTSNPN, CDR2 SVGIG (reference sequence). This CDR3 region has 12 residues. Between the trimmed V and J ends, which lost 0 bases and 11 bases, there was a span of 10 bases. CDR3 nucleotides: TGTGCCTGGAGTGTACCGGAGGGGAAACTGTTTTTT. Its translation: CAWSVPEGKLFF.

The V gene is TRBV29-1, the J gene TRBJ1-1; D is unclear. Trimming took off 8 bases at V and 1 base at J, with 8 bases between the two ends. The V gene's germline CDR1 is SQVTM and CDR2 ANQGSEA. The CDR3 covers 11 residues. CDR3 nucleotide sequence: TGCAGCACCTACGGGAACACTGAAGCTTTCTTT. As protein: CSTYGNTEAFF.

The chain couples TRBV6-5 to TRBJ1-2; a possible D gene is TRBD1 (5 bases). V dropped 7 bases and J dropped 8 bases, with 20 bases sitting between them. The CDR3 has 14 residues. Germline CDR1 is MNHEY and CDR2 is SVGAGI. The CDR3 DNA reads as TGTGCCAGCATCTACACAGGATTCCCCCCAGGCTACACCTTC. Translating it yields CASIYTGFPPGYTF.